This TCR beta chain was obtained from a study of CD8 T cells in ankylosing spondylitis. Regarding the study as a whole: Significant enrichment of disease-linked clones was reportedly seen in matched ankylosing spondylitis synovial fluid. Ankylosing spondylitis blood seemed to carry a telltale TCR beta motif made of under ten highly homologous variants.

MiXCR, run by TCRdb on the 5' RACE reads, gives a single entry per CDR3 protein. The sample includes more than 650,000 distinct CDR3 sequences, 10% to 15% seen only once; the top ten take 0.45% to 0.6%. In this sample, this clonotype turned up a few times. Its antigen is not known. Trimming cost V 6 bases and J 1 base, with 16 bases left between them. CDR1 is SGHRS and CDR2 is YFSETQ in the germline V gene. The CDR3 consists of 15 residues. V usage is TRBV5-1 and J usage is TRBJ1-1; possible D gene TRBD1, 6 bases. Sequencing was performed on blood, either unsorted or a sorted T cell fraction (not recorded which). This receptor was taken from a male donor with ankylosing spondylitis. In DNA form, the CDR3 reads TGCGCCAGCACCCCTTGGGGGCAGCCGAACACTGAAGCTTTCTTT. It translates to CASTPWGQPNTEAFF. The variable domain in full, completed from reference TRBV5-1 and TRBJ1-1, reads KAGVTQTPRYLIKTRGQQVTLSCSPISGHRSVSWYQQTPGQGLQFLFEYFSETQRNKGNFPGRFSGRQFSNSRSEMNVSTLELGDSALYLCASTPWGQPNTEAFFGQGTRLTVV.